The source of this TCR beta chain is a study of T cell responses to AZD1222 COVID-19 vaccine. Deletions cut 5 bases from V and 4 bases from J, with 11 bases between. CDR3 length equals 13 residues. Per the germline V gene, CDR1 is MNHNY and CDR2 is SVGAGI (reference sequence). Whole-study findings and limits: Regions left unmutated in variants are reportedly the target of nearly half of spike-specific TCRs.

Regarding this clone: No antigen is known for it.

The data were produced by immunoSEQ multiplex PCR, yet TCRdb's version contains in-frame clones alone and is incomplete. This sample carries fewer than 150,000 clones, 85% to 90% of them seen once, and the ten largest clones take around 3.8%. The V and J genes are TRBV6-6 and TRBJ1-2; no clear D. The sequencing here drew on peripheral blood, taken 28 days after the second AZD1222 dose. The sequence derives from an adult who received the AZD1222 COVID-19 vaccine. The CDR3 reads CASSIGGGYGYTF. The DNA of the CDR3 is TGTGCCAGCAGTATAGGAGGTGGCTATGGCTACACCTTC.